The source of this TCR beta chain is a study of blood T cell repertoires in COVID-19. The Seattle site enrolled patients during active infection and followed them longitudinally. Authors' methods: Nucleated cell number was recorded as an estimate derived from reference gene primer amplification. Sequenced by immunoSEQ multiplex PCR; TCRdb stores in-frame clones only, minus some. V, J and clone size are those of that table, while D and trimming were read from the DNA. The sample holds approximately 56,000 clones, approximately 89% seen once. This clonotype was obtained from a woman between 55 and 75 years old with COVID-19, enrolled during active disease. Sequences were obtained from peripheral blood.

For the CDR3, the DNA is TGTGCCAGCAGCCCCCAGGGGAGGGATAACTATGGCTACACCTTC. Its translation is CASSPQGRDNYGYTF. The rearrangement uses TRBV9 and TRBJ1-2, with D perhaps TRBD1 (6 bases). Germline values: CDR1 SGDLS, CDR2 YYNGEE. The CDR3 is 15 residues long. V lost 4 bases, J lost 1 base, and 14 bases lay in between.